This T cell receptor (beta chain) was observed in a study of blood T cell repertoires in COVID-19. The CDR3 contains 14 residues. Germline V CDR1 and CDR2: SGHRS, YFSETQ. Trimming left V 0 bases short and J 4 bases short, with 10 bases between. In Cohort 3, a recovered donor had either two negative PCRs, clearance, or symptom resolution. Authors' processing steps: Amplification with reference gene primers provided the estimates of nucleated cell counts. Clones were read by immunoSEQ multiplex PCR, and TCRdb kept only the in-frame ones, dropping some. For V, J and clone size, that table is used; D and trimming come from the DNA. The sample shows about 270,000 clones, roughly nine tenths of them seen only once.

The source material was PBMCs or T cells enriched from blood (not recorded which). This clonotype was sampled from a woman aged 18-30 years who had recovered from COVID-19. The chain has TRBV5-1 and TRBJ1-1, with D perhaps TRBD1 (5 bases). The CDR3 is CASSLAQGSTEAFF. In DNA, the CDR3 is TGCGCCAGCAGCTTGGCCCAGGGATCCACTGAAGCTTTCTTT.